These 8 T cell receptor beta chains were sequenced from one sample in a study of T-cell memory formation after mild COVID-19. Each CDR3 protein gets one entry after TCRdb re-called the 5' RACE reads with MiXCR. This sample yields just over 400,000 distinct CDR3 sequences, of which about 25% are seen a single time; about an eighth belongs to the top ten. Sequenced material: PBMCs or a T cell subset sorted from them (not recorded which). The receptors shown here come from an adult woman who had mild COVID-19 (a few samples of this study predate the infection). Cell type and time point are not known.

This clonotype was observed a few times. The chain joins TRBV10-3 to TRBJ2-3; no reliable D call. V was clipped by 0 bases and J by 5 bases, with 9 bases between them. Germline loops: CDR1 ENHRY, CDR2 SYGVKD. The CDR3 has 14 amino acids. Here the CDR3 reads CAISESILEDTQYF. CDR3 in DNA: TGTGCCATCAGTGAGTCGATTTTGGAAGATACGCAGTATTTT.

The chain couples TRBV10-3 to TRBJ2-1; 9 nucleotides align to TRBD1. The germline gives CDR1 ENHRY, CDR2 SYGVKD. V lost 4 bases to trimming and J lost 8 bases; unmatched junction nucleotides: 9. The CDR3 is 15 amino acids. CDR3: CAISGADRGSHEQFF. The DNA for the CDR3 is TGTGCCATCAGTGGCGCGGACAGGGGATCGCATGAGCAGTTCTTC.

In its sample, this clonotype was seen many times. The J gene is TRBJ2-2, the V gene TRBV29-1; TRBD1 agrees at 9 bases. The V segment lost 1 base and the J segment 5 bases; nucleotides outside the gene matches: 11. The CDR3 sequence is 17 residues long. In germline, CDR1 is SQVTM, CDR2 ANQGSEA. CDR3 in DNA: TGCAGCGTTGAAGGCGTCCGGGACAGGGCTAGGACCGGGGAGCTGTTTTTT. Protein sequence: CSVEGVRDRARTGELFF.

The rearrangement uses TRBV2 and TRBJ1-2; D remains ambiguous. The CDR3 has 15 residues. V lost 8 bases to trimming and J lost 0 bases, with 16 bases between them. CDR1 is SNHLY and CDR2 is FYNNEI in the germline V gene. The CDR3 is CASGLPGESNYGYTF. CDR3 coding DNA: TGTGCCAGCGGCCTTCCAGGAGAGTCTAACTATGGCTACACCTTC. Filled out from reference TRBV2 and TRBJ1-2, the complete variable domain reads EPEVTQTPSHQVTQMGQEVILRCVPISNHLYFYWYRQILGQKVEFLVSFYNNEISEKSEIFDDQFSVERPDGSNFTLKIRSTKLEDSAMYFCASGLPGESNYGYTFGSGTRLTVV.

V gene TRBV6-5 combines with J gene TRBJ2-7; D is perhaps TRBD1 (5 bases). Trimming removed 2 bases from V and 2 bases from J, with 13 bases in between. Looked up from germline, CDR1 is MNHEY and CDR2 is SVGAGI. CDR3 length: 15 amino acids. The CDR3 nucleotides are TGTGCCAGCAGTTACAGGGGTTCAGGACCCTACGAGCAGTACTTC. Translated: CASSYRGSGPYEQYF.

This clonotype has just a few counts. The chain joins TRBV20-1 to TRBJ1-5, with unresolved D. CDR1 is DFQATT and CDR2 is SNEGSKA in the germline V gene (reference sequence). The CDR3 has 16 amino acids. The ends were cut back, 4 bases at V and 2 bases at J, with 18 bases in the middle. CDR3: CSAKTGPVVGNQPQHF. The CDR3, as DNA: TGCAGTGCTAAGACCGGGCCAGTAGTCGGCAATCAGCCCCAGCATTTT.

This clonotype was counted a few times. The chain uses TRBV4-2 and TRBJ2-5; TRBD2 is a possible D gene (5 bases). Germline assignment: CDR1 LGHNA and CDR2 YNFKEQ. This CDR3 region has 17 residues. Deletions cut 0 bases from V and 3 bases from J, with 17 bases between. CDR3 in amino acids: CASSQEGASSLKETQYF. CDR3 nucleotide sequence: TGTGCCAGCAGCCAAGAGGGAGCCAGTTCGCTCAAAGAGACCCAGTACTTC.

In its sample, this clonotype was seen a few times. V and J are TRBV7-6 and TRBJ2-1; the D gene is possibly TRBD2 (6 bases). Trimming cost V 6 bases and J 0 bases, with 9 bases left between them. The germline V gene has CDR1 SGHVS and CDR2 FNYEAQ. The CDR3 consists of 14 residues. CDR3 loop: CASRQAGSYNEQFF. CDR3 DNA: TGTGCCAGCAGGCAAGCGGGCTCCTACAATGAGCAGTTCTTC. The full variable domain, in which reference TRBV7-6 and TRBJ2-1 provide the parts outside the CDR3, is GAGVSQSPRYKVTKRGQDVALRCDPISGHVSLYWYRQALGQGPEFLTYFNYEAQQDKSGLPNDRFSAERPEGSISTLTIQRTEQRDSAMYRCASRQAGSYNEQFFGPGTRLTVL.